One and the same sample provided the 30 T cell receptor beta chains below, sequenced in a study of early T cells in non-severe SARS-CoV-2 infection. TCRdb ran MiXCR on the 5' RACE reads and lists one entry per CDR3 protein. The top ten clones hold approximately 6.4% of a sample with 60,000 to 75,000 distinct CDR3 sequences, approximately 12% of them seen once. What was sequenced was whole blood. The receptors stem from an adult who was a healthcare worker with PCR-confirmed SARS-CoV-2 infection or an uninfected control (not recorded which).

The chain carries TRBV11-2 and TRBJ2-7, with no clear D. The germline V gene has CDR1 SGHAT and CDR2 FQNNGV. This CDR3 is built from 11 residues. V lost 5 bases to trimming and J lost 3 bases, with 5 bases between them. The DNA for the CDR3 is TGTGCCAGCAGCCATCACTACGAGCAGTACTTC. Translation gives CASSHHYEQYF.

This clonotype was recorded at least ten times. The chain couples TRBV4-2 to TRBJ2-1; 7 bases agree with TRBD1. CDR1 is LGHNA, CDR2 YNFKEQ, per germline. This CDR3 has 14 residues. The trim removed 4 bases at V and 5 bases at J, leaving 5 bases unmatched. The CDR3 loop reads CASSPWTGNNEQFF. The CDR3 coding sequence is TGTGCCAGCAGCCCATGGACAGGTAACAATGAGCAGTTCTTC.

This clonotype was detected ten times or more. The rearrangement uses TRBV12-3 or TRBV12-4 and TRBJ1-4; maybe TRBD1 (6 bases). This CDR3 region has 16 residues. V was cut by 8 bases and J by 7 bases, with 23 bases left in between. The CDR3 DNA follows: TGTGCCAGCGGATCCTGGAGGGGGGGTAGTACTGAAAAACTGTTTTTT. Protein product: CASGSWRGGSTEKLFF.

V usage is TRBV12-3 or TRBV12-4 and J usage is TRBJ2-1, with 16 bases aligning to TRBD2. J lost 7 bases, V lost 5 bases, and 5 bases had no gene match. This CDR3 comprises 16 residues. The CDR3 here is CASSTGLAGGLNEQFF. The DNA for the CDR3 is TGTGCCAGCAGTACGGGACTAGCGGGAGGGTTGAATGAGCAGTTCTTC.

This clonotype was observed many times. V gene TRBV5-1 combines with J gene TRBJ2-7, with 12 bases matching TRBD2. With V trimmed by 4 bases and J by 2 bases, 4 bases remained unmatched. This CDR3 has 15 residues. CDR1 and CDR2 from the germline V gene are SGHRS and YFSETQ. The CDR3 DNA follows: TGCGCCAGCAGCCCCAGACTAGCGGGGGCCTACGAGCAGTACTTC. This gives the protein CASSPRLAGAYEQYF.

V gene TRBV18 combines with J gene TRBJ2-3; perhaps TRBD2 as D (6 bases). The CDR3 has 15 residues. The germline V gene has CDR1 KGHSH and CDR2 LQKENI. The V end was cut by 6 bases, the J end by 2 bases, with 15 bases between. The CDR3 sequence is CASSAGTSITDTQYF. In nucleotides, the CDR3 is TGTGCCAGCTCGGCCGGGACTTCGATCACAGATACGCAGTATTTT.

This clonotype was seen more than once but under ten times. This CDR3 reads CASSSRGGGETQYF. The CDR3 DNA follows: TGTGCCAGCAGCTCCAGGGGGGGCGGGGAGACCCAGTACTTC. The chain uses TRBV11-2 and TRBJ2-5; D could derive from TRBD1 or TRBD2 (7 bases each). The CDR3 covers 14 residues. V was pared by 4 bases and J by 5 bases, with 14 bases between. Germline V gives CDR1 SGHAT, CDR2 FQNNGV.

This clonotype was counted many times. The chain recombines TRBV7-8 with TRBJ2-2; 7 positions agree with TRBD1. The CDR3 loop spans 16 amino acids. V gave up 2 bases and J gave up 2 bases; unmatched junction bases: 5. Per the germline V gene, CDR1 is SGHVS and CDR2 is FQNEAQ. The CDR3 protein is CASSLPRGRNTGELFF. In DNA, the CDR3 is TGTGCCAGCAGCTTACCGAGGGGGCGTAACACCGGGGAGCTGTTTTTT. The full variable domain, with the rest looked up from reference TRBV7-8 and TRBJ2-2, is GAGVSQSPRYKVAKRGQDVALRCDPISGHVSLFWYQQALGQGPEFLTYFQNEAQLDKSGLPSDRFFAERPEGSVSTLKIQRTQQEDSAVYLCASSLPRGRNTGELFFGEGSRLTVL.

This chain joins TRBV12-3 or TRBV12-4 and TRBJ1-2, with 7 bases aligning to TRBD1. This CDR3 spans 14 amino acids. V shed 2 bases and J 8 bases; nucleotides not matched to a gene: 8. The CDR3 bases are TGTGCCAGCAGTTTAAGGACAGGCCGGGGCGGCTACACCTTC. Translated: CASSLRTGRGGYTF.

The sample holds many counts of this clonotype. The rearrangement uses TRBV20-1 and TRBJ2-7, with TRBD1 matching over 10 bases. Trimming cost V 3 bases and J 0 bases; bases outside gene matches: 2. CDR1 and CDR2 from the germline V gene are DFQATT and SNEGSKA (reference sequence). This CDR3 spans 14 amino acids. The CDR3 loop reads CSARGQGISYEQYF. DNA of the CDR3: TGCAGTGCTAGGGGACAGGGGATCTCCTACGAGCAGTACTTC.

This clonotype was picked up many times. The chain carries TRBV23-1 and TRBJ2-7, with D maybe TRBD2 (5 bases). TRBV23-1 is given ORF status, its function remaining uncertain. Trimming removed 2 bases at V and 3 bases at J, with 11 bases between. The CDR3 contains 14 residues. CDR3 bases: TGCGCCAGCAGTCAACGGGGATGGGGCTACGAGCAGTACTTC. Translating gives CASSQRGWGYEQYF.

In this sample, this clonotype turned up many times. This rearrangement joins TRBV7-9 to TRBJ2-1; D is perhaps TRBD2 (5 bases). Per germline, CDR1 SEHNR and CDR2 FQNEAQ (reference sequence). The CDR3 sequence is 16 residues long. Trimming pared 5 bases from V and 8 bases from J, leaving 22 bases between. The CDR3 region is CASSAWWPPPGYEQFF. CDR3 in DNA: TGTGCCAGCAGCGCCTGGTGGCCTCCGCCGGGGTATGAGCAGTTCTTC.

This clonotype was recorded many times. This chain links TRBV27 with TRBJ2-7, with unresolved D. V lost 2 bases and J lost 0, with 8 bases in between. Germline lookup yields CDR1 MNHEY and CDR2 SMNVEV (reference sequence). This CDR3 comprises 14 residues. The CDR3 here is CASSLKAFSYEQYF. CDR3 bases: TGTGCCAGCAGTTTAAAGGCCTTCTCCTACGAGCAGTACTTC.

This clonotype showed up many times. CDR3 DNA sequence: TGCAGTGCTCGAAAGGAGCCAAACACTGAAGCTTTCTTT. Translating gives CSARKEPNTEAFF. The J gene is TRBJ1-1, the V gene TRBV20-1; no clear D. Germline V CDR1 and CDR2: DFQATT, SNEGSKA (reference sequence). V was shortened by 5 bases and J by 2 bases, with 12 bases between the two germline ends. The CDR3 covers 13 residues.

The chain is built from TRBV6-5 and TRBJ2-3, with TRBD2 matching over 8 bases. Trimming at V came to 7 bases and at J to 7 bases, leaving 16 bases not matched to a gene. The germline gives CDR1 MNHEY, CDR2 SVGAGI. CDR3 length equals 16 residues. The CDR3 loop is CASTHLGAGAGNTQYF. CDR3 nucleotide sequence: TGTGCCAGCACCCACCTTGGAGCGGGGGCGGGGAATACGCAGTATTTT.

The rearrangement uses TRBV3-1 and TRBJ1-4; D uncertain. The CDR3 sequence is 14 residues long. CDR1 and CDR2 (germline): LGHDT, YNNKEL (reference sequence). Trimming removed 4 bases at V and 8 bases at J, with 14 bases between. CDR3 residues: CASSLTVNSEKLFF. The CDR3 DNA reads as TGTGCCAGCAGCCTAACTGTGAATTCGGAAAAACTGTTTTTT.

As concerns this clonotype: A much larger clone differs by one base, so this may be a read error. J is TRBJ2-7 and V is TRBV12-3 or TRBV12-4; possibly TRBD2 for D (6 bases). V was shortened by 5 bases and J by 4 bases, with 12 bases between the two germline ends. This CDR3 is 13 amino acids long. CDR3 DNA sequence: TGTGCCAGCAGTCCCGCGGGGAGATACGAGCAGTACTTC. Translation gives CASSPAGRYEQYF.

This clonotype occurred many times. The chain joins TRBV19 to TRBJ1-5; no firm D call. V lost 5 bases to trimming and J lost 0 bases, with 14 bases between them. The germline gives CDR1 LNHDA, CDR2 SQIVND (reference sequence). The CDR3 is 16 amino acids. The CDR3 spells CASSPLDWYSNQPQHF. The CDR3, as DNA: TGTGCCAGTAGTCCACTCGACTGGTATAGCAATCAGCCCCAGCATTTT.

This clonotype was recorded many times. The chain has TRBV20-1 and TRBJ1-1; no definite D call. Deletions cut 3 bases from V and 1 base from J, with 9 bases between. This CDR3 is built from 13 residues. Germline assignment: CDR1 DFQATT and CDR2 SNEGSKA (reference sequence). This chain's CDR3 is CSAREDGNTEAFF. CDR3 nucleotide sequence: TGCAGTGCTAGGGAGGACGGGAACACTGAAGCTTTCTTT.

In its sample, this clonotype was seen a few times. Here the CDR3 reads CASTIQEGGNEKLFF. The CDR3 DNA reads as TGTGCCAGTACCATACAGGAAGGCGGAAATGAAAAACTGTTTTTT. This rearrangement joins TRBV19 to TRBJ1-4; D is possibly TRBD1 (5 bases). Germline CDR1 reads LNHDA; CDR2 reads SQIVND (reference sequence). This CDR3 has 15 residues. V lost 7 bases to trimming and J lost 5 bases, with 17 bases between them.

This clonotype showed up many times. The V gene is TRBV5-1, the J gene TRBJ2-1; TRBD1 matches 10 bases. The CDR3 length is 14 residues. Germline lookup yields CDR1 SGHRS and CDR2 YFSETQ. V shed 7 bases and J 6 bases; nucleotides not matched to a gene: 7. In DNA form, the CDR3 reads TGCGCCAGCTCCCTCCGGGACAGGGGCAATGAGCAGTTCTTC. It is translated as CASSLRDRGNEQFF. Based on the CDR3 plus reference TRBV5-1 and TRBJ2-1, the full variable domain is KAGVTQTPRYLIKTRGQQVTLSCSPISGHRSVSWYQQTPGQGLQFLFEYFSETQRNKGNFPGRFSGRQFSNSRSEMNVSTLELGDSALYLCASSLRDRGNEQFFGPGTRLTVL.

V usage is TRBV6-6 and J usage is TRBJ1-5; 9 bases fit TRBD1. Germline V lookup: CDR1 MNHNY, CDR2 SVGAGI (reference sequence). This CDR3 contains 15 residues. Germline trimming cut 6 bases from V and 2 bases from J; bases unmatched to any gene: 5. CDR3 bases: TGTGCCAGCAGCCCGGGACAGGGACGCAATCAGCCCCAGCATTTT. Amino acids: CASSPGQGRNQPQHF.

This clonotype was seen repeatedly, ten times or more. The V call is TRBV28, the J call TRBJ1-2; D call uncertain. The CDR3 has 13 amino acids. CDR1 is MDHEN and CDR2 is SYDVKM in the germline V gene. The V end was cut by 3 bases, the J end by 8 bases, with 13 bases between. Here the CDR3 DNA reads TGTGCCAGCAGTTTTAGCGCTTTTAGAGGCTACACCTTC. It is translated as CASSFSAFRGYTF.

This clonotype has a handful of counts. V is TRBV29-1 and J is TRBJ2-5; D ambiguous. Per the germline V gene, CDR1 is SQVTM and CDR2 is ANQGSEA. Between the trimmed V and J ends, which lost 6 bases and 0 bases, there was a span of 8 bases. The CDR3 length is 12 residues. As DNA, the CDR3 is TGCAGCGTAGGACGGAACCAAGAGACCCAGTACTTC. Translating gives CSVGRNQETQYF.

This clonotype was seen repeatedly, ten times or more. This rearrangement joins TRBV6-6 to TRBJ1-6; D call uncertain. The CDR3 totals 15 residues. Germline V gene sequence: CDR1 MNHNY, CDR2 SVGAGI (reference sequence). Trimming removed 4 bases from V and 8 bases from J, with 15 bases in between. The CDR3 region is CASSSGPASDSPLHF. CDR3 nucleotide sequence: TGTGCCAGCAGTTCCGGACCCGCTTCGGATTCACCCCTCCACTTT.

This chain links TRBV29-1 with TRBJ2-7, with a possible D match to TRBD1 (5 bases). From germline, CDR1 is SQVTM and CDR2 ANQGSEA. The ends were cut back, 5 bases at V and 3 bases at J, with 14 bases in the middle. The CDR3 totals 13 residues. The CDR3, as DNA: TGCAGCGTTTCGACAGCCAGTGACTACGAGCAGTACTTC. This encodes CSVSTASDYEQYF.

CDR3 in amino acids: CSVGLAGEAKNIQYF. The CDR3 coding sequence is TGCAGCGTTGGGCTAGCGGGGGAAGCCAAAAACATTCAGTACTTC. The chain couples TRBV29-1 to TRBJ2-4; 10 bases fit TRBD2. V gave up 4 bases and J gave up 0 bases; unmatched junction bases: 3. The CDR3 sequence is 15 residues long. In germline, CDR1 is SQVTM, CDR2 ANQGSEA.

This clonotype was observed many times. The chain couples TRBV11-2 to TRBJ2-7; D ambiguous. Germline V gene data show CDR1 as SGHAT and CDR2 as FQNNGV. CDR3 length: 14 amino acids. Trimming took off 5 bases at V and 1 base at J, with 12 bases between the two ends. DNA of the CDR3: TGTGCCAGCAGCCGCCGGAGTGGTTCCTACGAGCAGTACTTC. Its protein product is CASSRRSGSYEQYF.

This clonotype was seen repeatedly, ten times or more. The rearrangement uses TRBV20-1 and TRBJ2-6; D call uncertain. With 6 bases removed from V and 0 bases from J, the gap between germline ends came to 12 bases. CDR3 length: 15 amino acids. The germline gives CDR1 DFQATT, CDR2 SNEGSKA (reference sequence). The CDR3 is CSAQISGSGANVLTF. As DNA, the CDR3 is TGCAGTGCCCAGATTAGTGGCTCTGGGGCCAACGTCCTGACTTTC.

The CDR3 DNA is TGTGCTAGTGGCAGAAGCGGGGCAGACAATGAGCAGTTCTTC. Amino acid sequence: CASGRSGADNEQFF. This rearrangement joins TRBV12-5 to TRBJ2-1; 7 nucleotides agree with TRBD2. Germline-derived CDR1 and CDR2 are LGHNT and FRNRAP. Trimming cost V 6 bases and J 5 bases; bases outside gene matches: 7. The CDR3 totals 14 residues.